The 22 T cell receptor beta chains presented below share a single source sample, sequenced in a study of response to subunit inactivated influenza vaccine. TCRdb called the RT-PCR reads again in MiXCR, with one record for every CDR3 protein. The table lists roughly 540,000 distinct CDR3 sequences, under 30% of them singletons. The data also belong to a second study, concerning T cells expressing NK-cell markers. Per that paper: In generating TCR beta cDNA, 5'RACE template switching with UMIs was used.

The material sequenced was CD4+ T cells sorted from PBMCs, taken 11 to 12 days after vaccination. The receptors here all came from a man over 45 who received an inactivated influenza vaccine.

The chain carries TRBV5-1 and TRBJ2-7; D call uncertain. This CDR3 spans 15 amino acids. The V gene's germline CDR1 is SGHRS and CDR2 YFSETQ. Trimming cost V 1 base and J 4 bases, with 15 bases left between them. This CDR3 is CASSLPQAGEYEQYF. The CDR3 DNA is TGCGCCAGCAGCTTGCCCCAGGCAGGCGAATACGAGCAGTACTTC.

This clonotype has only a few counts. The rearrangement joins TRBV5-1 to TRBJ1-3; possibly TRBD1 for D (5 bases). Trimming took 6 bases from V and 1 from J, leaving 11 bases between them. Per the germline V gene, CDR1 is SGHRS and CDR2 is YFSETQ. The CDR3 runs to 14 residues. The CDR3 region has the DNA TGCGCCAGCAAGATCGGGACTTCTGGAAACACCATATATTTT. The encoded protein is CASKIGTSGNTIYF.

The chain carries TRBV27 and TRBJ2-5, with D tentatively TRBD2 (6 bases). The CDR3 spans 14 residues. Trimming stripped 2 bases from V and 5 bases from J, with 12 bases between. Per germline, CDR1 MNHEY and CDR2 SMNVEV (reference sequence). The CDR3 loop is CASSLRGTGETQYF. The CDR3 nucleotides read TGTGCCAGCAGTTTACGGGGGACGGGGGAGACCCAGTACTTC.

The rearrangement uses TRBV4-1 and TRBJ1-1; the D is unclear. The CDR3 sequence is 16 residues long. V was cut by 4 bases and J by 5 bases, with 20 bases left in between. Germline assignment: CDR1 MGHRA and CDR2 YSYEKL. The CDR3 sequence: CASSPRWLLERTEAFF. DNA of the CDR3: TGCGCCAGCAGCCCACGCTGGTTACTGGAGCGAACTGAAGCTTTCTTT.

This clonotype was detected only a few times. This CDR3 reads CAISGSGGTGANVLTF. The CDR3 DNA reads TGTGCCATCAGTGGTTCAGGGGGCACTGGGGCCAACGTCCTGACTTTC. The chain carries TRBV10-3 and TRBJ2-6; 8 nucleotides agree with TRBD1. The CDR3 spans 16 residues. J gave up 2 bases and V 4 bases, and 4 bases lay outside the gene matches. Per the germline V gene, CDR1 is ENHRY and CDR2 is SYGVKD.

The chain links TRBV29-1 to TRBJ2-2; D uncertain. Germline values: CDR1 SQVTM, CDR2 ANQGSEA. The CDR3 totals 13 residues. Trimming removed 5 bases from V and 5 bases from J, with 12 bases in between. The DNA of the CDR3 is TGCAGCGTTTCCTGGGGATCGACCGGGGAGCTGTTTTTT. Residues: CSVSWGSTGELFF.

The chain couples TRBV12-3 or TRBV12-4 to TRBJ1-5; no firm D call. The CDR3 runs to 15 residues. V was clipped by 3 bases and J by 1 base, with 10 bases between them. The CDR3 spells CASSFGSRSNQPQHF. CDR3 coding DNA: TGTGCCAGCAGTTTTGGGTCTAGGAGCAATCAGCCCCAGCATTTT.

Here the CDR3 DNA reads TGCAGTGCGAACGACGCGGGGGGTCAAGAGACCCAGTACTTC. It codes for CSANDAGGQETQYF. The gene calls are TRBV20-1 and TRBJ2-5, with 8 bases matching TRBD2. V dropped 6 bases and J dropped 2; count of bases not matched to a gene: 8. This CDR3 comprises 14 residues. Per the germline V gene, CDR1 is DFQATT and CDR2 is SNEGSKA (reference sequence).

The rearrangement joins TRBV11-2 to TRBJ2-1, with 12 bases identical to TRBD2. The CDR3 contains 17 residues. Germline V CDR1 and CDR2: SGHAT, FQNNGV. V shed 5 bases and J 6 bases; nucleotides not matched to a gene: 11. The CDR3 nucleotides read TGTGCCAGCAGCCTCCAAATCCTAGCGGGAGGGTCCAATGAGCAGTTCTTC. This sequence encodes CASSLQILAGGSNEQFF.

V usage is TRBV12-3 or TRBV12-4 and J usage is TRBJ1-2, with D perhaps TRBD1 (6 bases). This CDR3 spans 14 amino acids. The germline V and J ends were trimmed by 5 bases and 4 bases, with 14 bases remaining between them. CDR3 protein: CASSRTADPYGYTF. For the CDR3, the DNA is TGTGCCAGCAGTAGGACAGCCGACCCCTATGGCTACACCTTC.

The genes are TRBV20-1 and TRBJ2-5, with D tentatively TRBD2 (5 bases). The V and J ends lost 3 bases and 5 bases respectively, with 13 bases between them. Germline CDR1 is DFQATT and CDR2 is SNEGSKA (reference sequence). CDR3 length: 13 amino acids. The CDR3 sequence: CSASLASQETQYF. In nucleotides, the CDR3 is TGCAGTGCTAGTTTGGCTAGCCAGGAGACCCAGTACTTC.

This clonotype was counted between two and nine times. The rearrangement joins TRBV29-1 to TRBJ2-5; possible D gene TRBD1, 6 bases. This CDR3 is 12 amino acids long. V was shortened by 5 bases and J by 7 bases, with 14 bases between the two germline ends. CDR1 is SQVTM and CDR2 is ANQGSEA in the germline V gene. The CDR3 DNA is TGCAGCGTTCTGAGAGGGGGTGCGACCCAGTACTTC. This sequence encodes CSVLRGGATQYF.

The rearrangement uses TRBV24-1 and TRBJ2-1, with 10 bases identical to TRBD2. CDR3 length equals 16 residues. CDR1 and CDR2 from the germline V gene are KGHDR and SFDVKD. V shed 0 bases and J 5 bases; nucleotides not matched to a gene: 3. CDR3 nucleotide sequence: TGTGCCACCAGTGATTTGACTAGCGGGATCCACAATGAGCAGTTCTTC. Translated, it gives CATSDLTSGIHNEQFF.

The chain carries TRBV11-1 and TRBJ2-7, with TRBD1 as a possible D gene (6 bases). CDR1 is SGHAT, CDR2 FQDESV, per germline (reference sequence). The CDR3 extends over 15 amino acids. With 5 bases removed from V and 2 bases from J, the gap between germline ends came to 16 bases. CDR3 in DNA: TGTGCCAGCAGCGTTAGCAGCAGGGGACCCTACGAGCAGTACTTC. Amino acids: CASSVSSRGPYEQYF.

This clonotype was seen a handful of times. The V gene is TRBV7-2, the J gene TRBJ2-2, with 7 bases that match TRBD1. Germline V CDR1 and CDR2: SGHTA, FQGNSA. The CDR3 length is 14 residues. Trimming removed 5 bases from V and 4 bases from J; junction bases left unmatched: 4. CDR3 region: CASSPTGATGELFF. CDR3 coding DNA: TGTGCCAGCAGCCCTACAGGGGCCACCGGGGAGCTGTTTTTT. Full variable domain (rest looked up from reference TRBV7-2 and TRBJ2-2): GAGVSQSPSNKVTEKGKDVELRCDPISGHTALYWYRQSLGQGLEFLIYFQGNSAPDKSGLPSDRFSAERTGGSVSTLTIQRTQQEDSAVYLCASSPTGATGELFFGEGSRLTVL.

The rearrangement joins TRBV6-2 or TRBV6-3 to TRBJ2-7, with TRBD1 as a possible D gene (6 bases). The CDR3 is 15 residues long. The V end was cut by 6 bases, the J end by 6 bases, with 21 bases between. CDR1 is MNHEY and CDR2 is SVGEGT in the germline V gene. CDR3 nucleotides: TGTGCCAGCAGGGGGATCCGGACCTCCAGGGGCGAGCAGTACTTC. Translating it yields CASRGIRTSRGEQYF.

The rearrangement links TRBV30 to TRBJ1-4; D is perhaps TRBD1 (5 bases). The CDR3 runs 14 residues. Per the germline V gene, CDR1 is GTSNPN and CDR2 is SVGIG (reference sequence). Trimming shortened V by 0 bases and J by 6 bases, and 11 bases separated the two germline ends. DNA for the CDR3: TGTGCCTGGAGTGTGGGGACGGTTTATGAAAAACTGTTTTTT. It encodes CAWSVGTVYEKLFF.

A few counts support this clonotype. The chain has TRBV20-1 and TRBJ2-3, with D perhaps matching TRBD1 (5 bases). Between the trimmed V and J ends, which lost 0 bases and 1 base, there was a span of 20 bases. This CDR3 is 18 amino acids long. Germline lookup yields CDR1 DFQATT and CDR2 SNEGSKA (reference sequence). CDR3 region: CSAREALGVRPGTDTQYF. For the CDR3, the DNA is TGCAGTGCTAGAGAAGCGTTAGGGGTGAGACCAGGCACAGATACGCAGTATTTT.

The rearrangement uses TRBV6-1 and TRBJ2-1; 13 nucleotides line up with TRBD2. V was clipped by 6 bases and J by 7 bases; unmatched bases: 6. The CDR3 covers 15 residues. CDR1 is MNHNS and CDR2 is SASEGT in the germline V gene. The CDR3: CASRKLAGGGNEQFF. CDR3 sequence (DNA): TGTGCCAGCAGAAAACTAGCGGGAGGGGGTAATGAGCAGTTCTTC.

The genes are TRBV7-9 and TRBJ2-1; 15 bases fit TRBD2. The CDR3 runs to 15 residues. V lost 4 bases and J lost 12; bases outside the gene matches: 7. Germline-derived CDR1 and CDR2 are SEHNR and FQNEAQ (reference sequence). CDR3 DNA sequence: TGTGCCAGCAGCTCGGGACTAGCGGGGGGCCAGCGGCAGTTCTTC. Translation: CASSSGLAGGQRQFF.

This clonotype was observed a handful of times. The CDR3 DNA follows: TGTGCCATCAGTGAAGGGGGGCAAGTCAAAAACATTCAGTACTTC. It is translated as CAISEGGQVKNIQYF. The rearrangement joins TRBV10-3 to TRBJ2-4; the D gene could be TRBD1 or TRBD2 (6 bases each). The CDR3 totals 15 residues. V was trimmed by 3 bases and J by 3 bases, leaving 12 bases between them. The germline V gene encodes CDR1 ENHRY and CDR2 SYGVKD.

The J gene is TRBJ1-1, the V gene TRBV6-5; D possibly corresponds to TRBD1 (5 bases). The germline V gene has CDR1 MNHEY and CDR2 SVGAGI. There are 16 residues in the CDR3. The V end was cut by 0 bases, the J end by 5 bases, with 16 bases between. CDR3 nucleotides: TGTGCCAGCAGTTACTCGATCGGGGCCCGCGGGACTGAAGCTTTCTTT. Amino acids: CASSYSIGARGTEAFF.